The 22 T cell receptor beta chains in this list originate from one sample, sequenced in a study of blood T cells in healthy people across ages. Using a J-beta primer mix together with a sample-barcoded 5' primer, a second PCR was run for about 6 to 11 cycles. TCRdb redid the calling of the 5' RACE reads with MiXCR, one entry per CDR3 protein. Of 1.5 million to 2 million distinct CDR3 sequences listed, about 39% are singletons. Sequenced input: blood. The receptors derive from a human donor in good health.

Turning to this clonotype: A clone one base away is much larger, so this may be a read error. The chain joins TRBV6-2 or TRBV6-3 to TRBJ2-6; D is possibly TRBD1 or TRBD2 (5 bases each). V was shortened by 7 bases and J by 1 base, with 14 bases between the two germline ends. This CDR3 has 16 amino acids. Germline loops: CDR1 MNHEY, CDR2 SVGEGT. The CDR3 spells CASTQRGGSGANVLTF. The CDR3 DNA reads TGTGCCAGCACCCAAAGGGGCGGGTCTGGGGCCAACGTCCTGACTTTC.

V usage is TRBV6-5 and J usage is TRBJ2-1, with D possibly TRBD2 on 6 matching bases. The CDR3 contains 14 residues. Trimming removed 3 bases at V and 8 bases at J, with 14 bases between. Germline-derived CDR1 and CDR2 are MNHEY and SVGAGI. Here the CDR3 reads CASSYGGTGDEQFF. CDR3 in DNA: TGTGCCAGCAGTTATGGGGGGACCGGGGATGAGCAGTTCTTC.

This chain uses TRBV3-1 with TRBJ2-7, with 8 bases aligning to TRBD2. Germline loops: CDR1 LGHDT, CDR2 YNNKEL (reference sequence). The J segment lost 6 bases and the V segment lost 4 bases, leaving 11 bases of the junction unmatched. This CDR3 contains 15 residues. Written as DNA, the CDR3 is TGTGCCAGCAGCCCCACGGGCCTAGCGGGTCGCGAGCAGTACTTC. Amino acid sequence: CASSPTGLAGREQYF.

CDR3: CASSPNQGPNIQYF. For the CDR3, the DNA is TGCGCCAGCAGCCCCAATCAGGGCCCGAACATTCAGTACTTC. V usage is TRBV4-3 and J usage is TRBJ2-4, with D perhaps TRBD1 (5 bases). Trimming cost V 4 bases and J 7 bases, with 14 bases left between them. The CDR3 is made up of 14 amino acids. CDR1 is LGHNA and CDR2 is YSLEER in the germline V gene.

This sequence joins TRBV10-3 and TRBJ2-6, with D possibly being TRBD2 (6 bases). The germline gives CDR1 ENHRY, CDR2 SYGVKD. The germline V and J ends were trimmed by 3 bases and 0 bases, with 12 bases remaining between them. The CDR3 covers 17 residues. CDR3: CAISEKGLHSGANVLTF. The DNA for the CDR3 is TGTGCCATCAGTGAAAAGGGACTCCACTCTGGGGCCAACGTCCTGACTTTC.

This clonotype was counted between two and nine times. V usage is TRBV4-2 and J usage is TRBJ2-7; weak D call: TRBD2 (6 bases). There are 15 residues in the CDR3. Germline V gives CDR1 LGHNA, CDR2 YNFKEQ. The ends were cut back, 1 base at V and 2 bases at J, with 12 bases in the middle. This chain's CDR3 is CASSQGEDTAYEQYF. The CDR3 nucleotides are TGTGCCAGCAGCCAAGGGGAGGACACCGCCTACGAGCAGTACTTC.

The gene calls are TRBV20-1 and TRBJ1-2; TRBD1 matches 9 bases. The germline V gene encodes CDR1 DFQATT and CDR2 SNEGSKA (reference sequence). Losses at the gene ends were 3 bases for V and 7 bases for J; bases not matched to a gene: 6. This CDR3 is built from 13 residues. CDR3 region: CSAREKQGAGYTF. Written as DNA, the CDR3 is TGCAGTGCTAGGGAGAAACAGGGGGCTGGCTACACCTTC.

This clonotype came up a few times. The J gene is TRBJ2-5, the V gene TRBV7-2, with D hard to call. The V end was cut by 5 bases, the J end by 8 bases, with 15 bases between. Germline V gene data show CDR1 as SGHTA and CDR2 as FQGNSA. The CDR3 spans 13 residues. Written as DNA, the CDR3 is TGTGCCAGCAGCCCAGGCCCTCCCGGAACCCAGTACTTC. Amino acids: CASSPGPPGTQYF.

This clonotype came up once. A much bigger clone sits one base away, suggesting this may be a read error. The V call is TRBV25-1, the J call TRBJ2-3, with a tentative D call TRBD2 (7 bases). The CDR3 runs 16 residues. V was clipped by 3 bases and J by 6 bases, with 19 bases between them. Germline CDR1 is MGHDK and CDR2 is SYGVNS. CDR3 protein: CASSEAGAGFSDTQYF. In DNA form, the CDR3 reads TGTGCCAGCAGTGAGGCGGGGGCAGGGTTTTCGGATACGCAGTATTTT.

The rearrangement uses TRBV12-3 or TRBV12-4 and TRBJ2-4; D gene uncertain. This CDR3 is 12 amino acids long. Trimming took off 5 bases at V and 1 base at J, with 3 bases between the two ends. The CDR3 sequence: CASSMAKNIQYF. In DNA, the CDR3 is TGTGCCAGCAGTATGGCCAAAAACATTCAGTACTTC.

V and J are TRBV15 and TRBJ1-4; tentatively, D is TRBD1 (5 bases). V was clipped by 5 bases and J by 7 bases, with 20 bases between them. The CDR3 is 16 residues long. The V gene's germline CDR1 is LNHNV and CDR2 YYDKDF (reference sequence). This CDR3 is CATSGATLGQGEKLFF. CDR3 in DNA: TGTGCCACCAGCGGGGCCACCTTGGGGCAGGGTGAAAAACTGTTTTTT.

The V call is TRBV6-6, the J call TRBJ2-2; possibly TRBD1 for D (6 bases). Germline lookup yields CDR1 MNHNY and CDR2 SVGAGI (reference sequence). V was clipped by 3 bases and J by 12 bases, with 17 bases between them. This CDR3 is 14 amino acids long. The CDR3 spells CASSYGQSQGKLFF. The CDR3 DNA is TGTGCCAGCAGTTATGGTCAGAGTCAGGGGAAGCTGTTTTTT.

This clonotype has just a few counts. The chain employs TRBV7-2 and TRBJ1-1, with 7 bases lining up with TRBD1. Germline CDR1 is SGHTA and CDR2 is FQGNSA. Germline trimming cut 4 bases from V and 1 base from J; bases unmatched to any gene: 6. This CDR3 has 15 amino acids. The CDR3 loop reads CASSWTGTANTEAFF. The CDR3 coding sequence is TGTGCCAGCAGCTGGACCGGGACAGCGAACACTGAAGCTTTCTTT.

A few counts support this clonotype. This chain connects TRBV29-1 to TRBJ2-5, with D possibly TRBD1 on 9 matching bases. This CDR3 has 15 amino acids. Trimming left V 6 bases short and J 2 bases short, with 19 bases between. Germline values: CDR1 SQVTM, CDR2 ANQGSEA. The CDR3 here is CSVIAGQGVQETQYF. Written as DNA, the CDR3 is TGCAGCGTAATAGCGGGACAGGGAGTTCAAGAGACCCAGTACTTC.

The chain carries TRBV6-5 and TRBJ1-2, with TRBD1 identical over 10 bases. Germline lookup yields CDR1 MNHEY and CDR2 SVGAGI. With V trimmed by 0 bases and J by 7 bases, 2 bases remained unmatched. This CDR3 region has 14 residues. As DNA, the CDR3 is TGTGCCAGCAGTTACTCGGGACAGGGGTCTGGCTACACCTTC. It codes for CASSYSGQGSGYTF.

The genes are TRBV7-2 and TRBJ2-2, with D possibly being TRBD2 (6 bases). The germline gives CDR1 SGHTA, CDR2 FQGNSA. CDR3 length equals 16 residues. The ends were cut back, 2 bases at V and 6 bases at J, with 16 bases in the middle. CDR3: CASSLLASVGAGELFF. The CDR3, as DNA: TGTGCCAGCAGCTTACTTGCTAGCGTAGGTGCCGGGGAGCTGTTTTTT.

For this clonotype: At one end, the junction sequence differs from germline, possibly due to a read error. The chain uses TRBV20-1 and TRBJ2-1; 11 bases line up with TRBD2. Per germline, CDR1 DFQATT and CDR2 SNEGSKA (reference sequence). The CDR3 is 15 amino acids. CDR3 DNA sequence: TGCAGTGCGCTGAGTGGGACTAGCGGTAACAATGAGCGGTTCTTC. It translates to CSALSGTSGNNERFF.

The chain links TRBV2 to TRBJ2-7, with 12 bases identical to TRBD1. The CDR3 loop spans 14 amino acids. Germline V lookup: CDR1 SNHLY, CDR2 FYNNEI. After removal of 6 bases from V and 5 bases from J, the junction contained 5 bases not matched to a gene. The CDR3 reads CASRTGQGANEQYF. CDR3 in DNA: TGTGCCAGCAGGACGGGACAGGGGGCGAACGAGCAGTACTTC. Full variable domain (remainder filled in from reference TRBV2 and TRBJ2-7): EPEVTQTPSHQVTQMGQEVILRCVPISNHLYFYWYRQILGQKVEFLVSFYNNEISEKSEIFDDQFSVERPDGSNFTLKIRSTKLEDSAMYFCASRTGQGANEQYFGPGTRLTVT.

This clonotype was seen only once. The rearrangement joins TRBV12-3 or TRBV12-4 to TRBJ2-5, with 10 positions matching TRBD1. The J call may be incorrect, as the DNA end agrees better with TRBJ2-7. The CDR3 sequence is 15 residues long. Here the CDR3 DNA reads TGTGCCAGCAGTCCGACGGGACAGGGGTTGAACGAGCAGTACTTC. Its protein is CASSPTGQGLNEQYF.

The chain combines TRBV9 with TRBJ2-1; perhaps TRBD2 as D (6 bases). This CDR3 comprises 13 residues. The V gene's germline CDR1 is SGDLS and CDR2 YYNGEE. V was cut by 0 bases and J by 8 bases, with 9 bases left in between. DNA for the CDR3: TGTGCCAGCAGCGTAGAATGGGGGGATGAGCAGTTCTTC. It codes for CASSVEWGDEQFF.

This clonotype was counted between two and nine times. The chain couples TRBV4-3 to TRBJ1-2, with 12 nucleotides matching TRBD1. V shed 0 bases and J 7 bases; nucleotides not matched to a gene: 6. Germline assignment: CDR1 LGHNA and CDR2 YSLEER. There are 16 residues in the CDR3. The CDR3 region has the DNA TGCGCCAGCAGCCAAGATGTGGGACAGGGGGCCTTTGGCTACACCTTC. It yields the protein CASSQDVGQGAFGYTF.

This clonotype was recorded a few times. The CDR3 spells CSAIASGNQPQHF. The CDR3 DNA reads TGCAGTGCTATTGCCTCGGGGAATCAGCCCCAGCATTTT. The chain employs TRBV20-1 and TRBJ1-5; D call uncertain. Germline values: CDR1 DFQATT, CDR2 SNEGSKA (reference sequence). This CDR3 contains 13 residues. V was pared by 4 bases and J by 4 bases, with 11 bases between.